This entry describes one T cell receptor (beta chain). Repertoires were generated with immunoSEQ multiplex PCR, while TCRdb's copy carries only in-frame clones and drops some. This sample has roughly 87,000 clones, with approximately 89% found just once. The sample comes from a study of blood T cell repertoires in COVID-19. Study context: PBMCs, B-cell-depleted T cells, or T cells were the source of the cDNA or gDNA that made up the material.

The CDR3 length is 14 residues. The ends were cut back, 2 bases at V and 7 bases at J, with 15 bases in the middle. Germline CDR1 and CDR2: MNHEY and SVGEGT. Sequenced sample: peripheral blood. This clonotype was obtained from a man aged 60 to 69 with acute or convalescent COVID-19. The V and J genes are TRBV6-2 or TRBV6-3 and TRBJ2-7, with a tentative D call TRBD2 (6 bases). The DNA of the CDR3 is TGTGCCAGCAGTTACGGGGACTGGTCCGAAGAGCAGTACTTC. Protein product: CASSYGDWSEEQYF.